This is a list of T cell receptor beta chains from one sample in a study of OX40 agonist ivuxolimab in advanced cancers. Profiling relied on immunoSEQ multiplex PCR, and the TCRdb table lists in-frame clones only, not all of them. The data hold about 62,000 clones, with more than 85% observed a single time. Specimen: CD4+ or CD8+ T cells sorted from blood, collected in a trial of the OX40 agonist ivuxolimab. Receptors originate from an adult with an advanced solid tumor such as melanoma, head and neck, liver or kidney cancer. Each CDR3 is given with its conserved first and last residue. A D gene is named only where the DNA matches it firmly. Clone size, where shown, is once, few, many, or a class for clones that have expanded.

len	d_gene	abundance	v_gene	j_gene	CDR3nt	CDR3aa
15	TRBD2	NA	TRBV9	TRBJ2-2	TGTGCCAGCAGCGCTTGGACTAGCGGCTCCGGGGAGCTGTTTTTT	CASSAWTSGSGELFF
15	NA	NA	TRBV28	TRBJ2-5	TGTGCCAGCAGTTTGGGGACTCAATACCAAGAGACCCAGTACTTC	CASSLGTQYQETQYF
17	TRBD1	NA	TRBV5-6	TRBJ1-3	TGTGCCAGCAGCTGGGACAGGGAGGAAGGGTTTGGAAACACCATATATTTT	CASSWDREEGFGNTIYF
16	NA	NA	TRBV15	TRBJ2-5	TGTGCCACCAGCAGTGGGGGAAAAGGGGACGGAGAGACCCAGTACTTC	CATSSGGKGDGETQYF
13	NA	NA	TRBV10-1	TRBJ1-6	TGCGCCAGCAGTGATGATGTGGACTCACCCCTCCACTTT	CASSDDVDSPLHF
17	TRBD2	NA	TRBV10-3	TRBJ2-1	TGTGCCATCAGTCCTCGGGGAGCGGGAGACTTCTACAATGAGCAGTTCTTC	CAISPRGAGDFYNEQFF
16	TRBD2	NA	TRBV15	TRBJ2-1	TGTGCCACCAGCAGAGTCGCTAGCGGGACGGATGAGGAGCAGTTCTTC	CATSRVASGTDEEQFF
15	NA	few	TRBV19	TRBJ1-1	TGTGCCAGTAGTATAATCGCGGTAGAAAACACTGAAGCTTTCTTT	CASSIIAVENTEAFF
13	NA	NA	TRBV29-1	TRBJ2-1	TGCAGCGTTGTCTGGGGTTCGGACAATGAGCAGTTCTTC	CSVVWGSDNEQFF
14	NA	NA	TRBV9	TRBJ2-5	TGTGCCAGCAGCGTAAGTGGGGATCGGGAGACCCAGTACTTC	CASSVSGDRETQYF
15	TRBD2	NA	TRBV13	TRBJ2-3	TGTGCCAGCAGCTTTAGCGGGTACGGCACAGATACGCAGTATTTT	CASSFSGYGTDTQYF
13	NA	NA	TRBV4-1	TRBJ1-1	TGCGCCAGCAGCCAAGGACCGAACACTGAAGCTTTCTTT	CASSQGPNTEAFF
15	NA	NA	TRBV19	TRBJ2-7	TGTGCCAGTATGGACTTAGCTCGGGATCCCTACGAGCAGTACTTC	CASMDLARDPYEQYF
15	TRBD1	NA	TRBV6-5	TRBJ2-7	TGTGCCAGCAGTAAACGACAGGGACGAACCTACGAGCAGTACTTC	CASSKRQGRTYEQYF
16	NA	NA	TRBV29-1	TRBJ2-2	TGCAGCGTTGAAGGTCGGGGCGGGATGCTCACCGGGGAGCTGTTTTTT	CSVEGRGGMLTGELFF
13	NA	NA	TRBV2	TRBJ2-7	TGTGCCAGCAGTGGGAATGCTGACTACGAGCAGTACTTC	CASSGNADYEQYF
14	TRBD2	NA	TRBV19	TRBJ2-7	TGTGCCAGTAGTCCGGGACTAGCAGCCTACGGGCAGTACTTC	CASSPGLAAYGQYF
14	NA	NA	TRBV19	TRBJ2-1	TGTGCCAGTAGTATAAGGCTAGACTGGAATGAGCAGTTCTTC	CASSIRLDWNEQFF
12	NA	NA	TRBV5-6	TRBJ2-1	TGTGCCAGCAGTTCCAGGGACAATGAGCAGTTCTTC	CASSSRDNEQFF
15	NA	NA	TRBV19	TRBJ2-2	TGTGCCAGTAGTATCCGATTACAGGGCACCGGGGAGCTGTTTTTT	CASSIRLQGTGELFF
19	TRBD1	NA	TRBV5-4	TRBJ2-2	TGTGCCAGCAGCAAGAGGACCGGGACAGGGTTGTGGTCCGCCGGGGAGCTGTTTTTT	CASSKRTGTGLWSAGELFF
14	TRBD1	NA	TRBV5-4	TRBJ1-2	TGTGCCAGCAGCTTAGGTCAGGGGGCGGATGGCTACACCTTC	CASSLGQGADGYTF
13	NA	once	TRBV27	TRBJ2-3	TGTGCCAGCAGTCCGTCTAGCACAGATACGCAGTATTTT	CASSPSSTDTQYF
14	NA	NA	TRBV4-1	TRBJ2-7	TGCGCCAGCAGCCAACACGTGGGAGGATACGAGCAGTACTTC	CASSQHVGGYEQYF
16	TRBD2	NA	TRBV25-1	TRBJ2-5	TGTGCCAGCAGTGAATTTCGGGGGGGACCCGAAGAGACCCAGTACTTC	CASSEFRGGPEETQYF
13	TRBD2	NA	TRBV4-1	TRBJ2-7	TGCGCCAGCAGCTATAGCGGGAGGGAAGAGCAGTACTTC	CASSYSGREEQYF
14	NA	NA	TRBV19	TRBJ2-7	TGTGCCAGTAGTATATGGCAGGGGAACTACGAGCAGTACTTC	CASSIWQGNYEQYF
12	NA	NA	TRBV7-9	TRBJ2-1	TGTGCCAGCAGTTTCGGCAAAAATGAGCAGTTCTTC	CASSFGKNEQFF
18	NA	NA	TRBV21-1	TRBJ2-7	TGTGCCAGCAGCAAACTTGACAGGGAGGCGGGAGAGTGCTACGAGCAGTACTTC	CASSKLDREAGECYEQYF
17	NA	NA	TRBV2	TRBJ2-1	TGTGCCAGCACGACCTGGCCAACCGCGGGATCCTACAATGAGCAGTTCTTC	CASTTWPTAGSYNEQFF
14	TRBD2	NA	TRBV5-6	TRBJ2-7	TGTGCCAGCAGCTTGGGGACTAGTTTCTACGAGCAGTACTTC	CASSLGTSFYEQYF
15	NA	NA	TRBV27	TRBJ2-7	TGTGCCAGCAGTTACGGACTATCCATAGCCTACGAGCAGTACTTC	CASSYGLSIAYEQYF
15	TRBD2	NA	TRBV4-2	TRBJ2-7	TGTGCCAGCAGCCAAGAGCTAGCGGGAGTTTCCGAGCAGTACTTC	CASSQELAGVSEQYF
15	NA	NA	TRBV9	TRBJ2-5	TGTGCCAGCAGCCATGGACAAATGAAGAGAGAGACCCAGTACTTC	CASSHGQMKRETQYF
16	TRBD2	NA	TRBV9	TRBJ2-5	TGTGCCAGCAGCGTAGATGGGGGGGAGCCATCAGAGACCCAGTACTTC	CASSVDGGEPSETQYF
14	NA	NA	TRBV6-1	TRBJ1-5	TGTGCCAGCAAGGGGTTCGATAGCAATCAGCCCCAGCATTTT	CASKGFDSNQPQHF
21	TRBD2	NA	TRBV9	TRBJ2-2	TGTGCCAGCAGCCTTTATCGGACTAGCGGTATCGGCTTCCGATCCACCGGGGAGCTGTTTTTT	CASSLYRTSGIGFRSTGELFF
19	TRBD2	NA	TRBV27	TRBJ2-2	TGTGCCAGCAGTTTTGCCTTCGGTAGCGGGAGCGGGGGCACCGGGGAGCTGTTTTTT	CASSFAFGSGSGGTGELFF
18	NA	NA	TRBV29-1	TRBJ1-1	TGCAGCGTTGAGACAGAGCTTGATTACAAGACCCTGAACACTGAAGCTTTCTTT	CSVETELDYKTLNTEAFF
15	NA	NA	TRBV5-5	TRBJ1-1	TGTGCCAGCACCCTCATCCAGGGGAGGTATACTGAAGCTTTCTTT	CASTLIQGRYTEAFF
12	TRBD1	NA	TRBV19	TRBJ2-7	TGTGCCAGTAGTAACAGGGGCTACGAGCAGTACTTC	CASSNRGYEQYF
17	TRBD1	NA	TRBV9	TRBJ1-1	TGTGCCAGCAGCTCCAATCCGGGACAGGGGCCCCGCACTGAAGCTTTCTTT	CASSSNPGQGPRTEAFF
14	NA	NA	TRBV28	TRBJ1-1	TGTGCCAGCAGCCCTACAGTGATAACAGCTGAAGCTTTCTTT	CASSPTVITAEAFF
15	NA	NA	TRBV4-3	TRBJ2-1	TGCGCCAGCAGCCCTGACGGATTCTCCTACAATGAGCAGTTCTTC	CASSPDGFSYNEQFF
12	NA	NA	TRBV5-4	TRBJ1-4	TGTGCCAGCAGTCTGGGAGGTGAAAAACTGTTTTTT	CASSLGGEKLFF
16	NA	NA	TRBV14	TRBJ2-1	TGTGCCAGCAGCCCCCTGGGGGCTTTAACCTACAATGAGCAGTTCTTC	CASSPLGALTYNEQFF
16	NA	NA	TRBV19	TRBJ2-2	TGTGCCAGTAGTATGTCTACCTACGAGGGCACCGGGGAGCTGTTTTTT	CASSMSTYEGTGELFF
14	NA	NA	TRBV25-1	TRBJ1-5	TGTGCCAGCAGTTCCCGACAGTCCAATCAGCCCCAGCATTTT	CASSSRQSNQPQHF
12	NA	few	TRBV9	TRBJ1-1	TGTGCCAGCAGCGTAGTAAGTACTGAAGCTTTCTTT	CASSVVSTEAFF
15	NA	NA	TRBV9	TRBJ2-1	TGTGCCAGCAGCCACATGGGCTTTGGGCCCAATGAGCAGTTCTTC	CASSHMGFGPNEQFF
14	NA	few	TRBV6-1	TRBJ2-7	TGTGCCAGCAGTGTCACCGTGGATTCCTACGAGCAGTACTTC	CASSVTVDSYEQYF
15	NA	NA	TRBV6-4	TRBJ2-1	TGTGCCAGCAGTGACTCGGATAAGGGGTCCAATGAGCAGTTCTTC	CASSDSDKGSNEQFF
14	NA	NA	TRBV7-9	TRBJ2-7	TGTGCCAGCAGCCTCGTGGGGGGCCCCTACGAGCAGTACTTC	CASSLVGGPYEQYF
15	TRBD1	NA	TRBV4-1	TRBJ2-2	TGCGCCAGCAGCCTTCGGACAGGGGGCGGCGGGGAGCTGTTTTTT	CASSLRTGGGGELFF
14	NA	NA	TRBV7-6	TRBJ2-3	TGTGCCAGCAGCCGAACTACGATAACAGATACGCAGTATTTT	CASSRTTITDTQYF